These 3 T cell receptor beta chains came from one sample sequenced in a study of T cells in Graves' hyperthyroidism and ophthalmopathy (dated by TCRdb to the late 2010s). Library method: multiplex PCR. The sample was run on an Illumina HiSeq 2000. TCR beta CDR3 regions were amplified from RNA transcripts. The first round of RT-PCR for the TCR CDR3 was performed with the HTBI primer set and the Qiagen OneStep RT-PCR kit. TCRdb reanalyzed the raw reads on its own, using fastp at Q25 for trimming and MiXCR for clone calling, and kept in-frame beta chains. Identical CDR3 protein sequences are pooled into one entry, listed with their most common genes and DNA. This sample lists more than 500,000 distinct CDR3 sequences; around 50% were detected once. The ten largest clones add up to 44% of the sample. Sequencing was performed on peripheral blood or thyroid tissue (not recorded which). Receptors originate from an adult woman with Graves' disease, either hyperthyroidism or ophthalmopathy (not recorded which).

This clonotype has only a few counts. This sequence joins TRBV2 and TRBJ1-2; possibly TRBD1 for D (5 bases). CDR1 SNHLY and CDR2 FYNNEI come from the germline V gene. The CDR3 spans 14 residues. Between the trimmed V and J ends, which lost 7 bases and 5 bases, there was a span of 17 bases. The CDR3 sequence is CASTGGRLAYGYTF. As DNA, the CDR3 is TGTGCCAGCACGGGGGGTCGCCTCGCTTATGGCTACACCTTC.

This clonotype occurred a few times. This chain links TRBV10-3 with TRBJ2-7; 7 nucleotides agree with TRBD1. This CDR3 comprises 12 residues. V shed 7 bases and J 4 bases; nucleotides not matched to a gene: 4. Germline CDR1 and CDR2: ENHRY and SYGVKD. CDR3 region: CAIMGTAYEQYF. The DNA of the CDR3 is TGTGCCATCATGGGGACAGCATACGAGCAGTACTTC.

The chain joins TRBV19 to TRBJ2-5; D uncertain. V was clipped by 3 bases and J by 1 base, with 6 bases between them. Germline V CDR1 and CDR2: LNHDA, SQIVND (reference sequence). CDR3 size: 13 residues. This chain's CDR3 is CASSIAGQETQYF. CDR3 DNA: TGTGCCAGTAGTATCGCAGGCCAAGAGACCCAGTACTTC.